The sequence of this T cell receptor (beta chain) was determined in a study of blood T cell repertoires in COVID-19. Generated by immunoSEQ multiplex PCR, the TCRdb table keeps only in-frame clones and is missing some. Of 90,000 to 120,000 clones detected, 60% to 85% appear once; the ten largest clones hold 1.5% to 2%. This CDR3 comprises 15 residues. The germline CDR1 and CDR2 sequences are SGHTA and FQGNSA. The V gene end was trimmed by 5 bases and the J gene end by 5 bases; junction bases not matched to a gene: 6. The receptor's source is a woman aged 40 to 49 with acute or convalescent COVID-19. The chain couples TRBV7-2 to TRBJ2-2; 9 nucleotides line up with TRBD1. The specimen sequenced was peripheral blood. CDR3 sequence: CASSPGQGFTGELFF. CDR3 DNA: TGTGCCAGCAGCCCGGGACAGGGTTTTACCGGGGAGCTGTTTTTT.